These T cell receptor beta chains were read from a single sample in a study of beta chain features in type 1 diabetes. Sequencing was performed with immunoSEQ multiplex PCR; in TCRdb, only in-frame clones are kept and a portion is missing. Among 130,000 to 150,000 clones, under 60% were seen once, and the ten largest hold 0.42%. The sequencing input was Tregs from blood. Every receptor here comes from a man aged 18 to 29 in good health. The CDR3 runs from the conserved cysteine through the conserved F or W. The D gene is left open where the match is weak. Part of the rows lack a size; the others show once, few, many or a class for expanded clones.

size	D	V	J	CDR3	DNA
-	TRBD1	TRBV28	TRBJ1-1	CASSFLTGGWEAFF	TGTGCCAGCAGTTTCTTGACAGGGGGCTGGGAAGCTTTCTTT
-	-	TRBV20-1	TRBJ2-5	CSASEEETQYF	TGCAGTGCTTCGGAGGAAGAGACCCAGTACTTC
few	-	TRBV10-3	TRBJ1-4	CAIREGRLTAEKLFF	TGTGCCATCAGGGAAGGACGGTTGACAGCCGAAAAACTGTTTTTT
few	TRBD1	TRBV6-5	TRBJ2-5	CASSRTGQQETQYF	TGTGCCAGCAGTCGGACAGGACAGCAAGAGACCCAGTACTTC
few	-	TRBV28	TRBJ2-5	CASSFLGARETQYF	TGTGCCAGCAGTTTTCTGGGGGCACGGGAGACCCAGTACTTC
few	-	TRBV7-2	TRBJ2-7	CASSHYRTTSHLGEQYF	TGTGCCAGCAGCCACTACAGGACCACGTCACACCTGGGGGAGCAGTACTTC
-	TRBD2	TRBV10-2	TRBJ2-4	CASGHSMLAGDVGENIQYF	TGCGCCAGCGGCCACAGCATGCTAGCGGGGGACGTAGGGGAAAACATTCAGTACTTC
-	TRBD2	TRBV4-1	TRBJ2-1	CASSQAQSGRAHEQFF	TGCGCCAGCAGCCAAGCACAGAGCGGGAGGGCCCATGAGCAGTTCTTC
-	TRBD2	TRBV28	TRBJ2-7	CASSASGKSSYEQYF	TGTGCCAGCAGTGCTAGCGGGAAAAGCTCCTACGAGCAGTACTTC
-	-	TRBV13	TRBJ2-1	CASSSPFFGRTDNEQFF	TGTGCCAGCAGCTCCCCCTTTTTCGGGAGGACAGACAATGAGCAGTTCTTC
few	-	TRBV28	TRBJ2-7	CATLLGSSYEQYF	TGTGCCACCCTCTTAGGGAGCTCCTACGAGCAGTACTTC
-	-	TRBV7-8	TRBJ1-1	CASSPFRVSTEAFF	TGTGCCAGCAGCCCCTTCCGGGTCTCTACTGAAGCTTTCTTT
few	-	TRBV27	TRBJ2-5	CASVPLYGGTQYF	TGTGCCAGCGTCCCCCTGTACGGGGGGACCCAGTACTTC
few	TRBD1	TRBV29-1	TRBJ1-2	CSVGPVYASGTGRIGYTF	TGCAGCGTTGGTCCTGTATATGCTTCCGGGACAGGGAGGATTGGCTACACCTTC
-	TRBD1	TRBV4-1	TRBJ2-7	CASSQEPWTGRSYEQYF	TGCGCCAGCAGCCAAGAACCCTGGACAGGGAGGTCCTACGAGCAGTACTTC
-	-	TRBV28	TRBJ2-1	CASSLIWAGYNEQFF	TGTGCCAGCAGTTTAATCTGGGCGGGCTACAATGAGCAGTTCTTC
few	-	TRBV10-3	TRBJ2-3	CATARQDHTDTQYF	TGTGCCACGGCCCGACAGGACCACACAGATACGCAGTATTTT
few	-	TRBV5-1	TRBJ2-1	CASSLATRGNEQFF	TGCGCCAGCAGCTTGGCTACGCGGGGCAATGAGCAGTTCTTC
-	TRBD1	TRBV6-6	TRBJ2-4	CASSYSRQGYIQYF	TGTGCCAGCAGTTACTCCCGACAGGGATACATTCAGTACTTC
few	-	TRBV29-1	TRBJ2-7	CSVHSLRHSYEQYF	TGCAGCGTACATTCTCTTCGACACTCCTACGAGCAGTACTTC
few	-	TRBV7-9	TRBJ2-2	CASSLELVWGENTGELFF	TGTGCCAGCAGCTTAGAACTGGTCTGGGGAGAGAACACCGGGGAGCTGTTTTTT
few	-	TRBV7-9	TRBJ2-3	CASSSYPRTDTQYF	TGTGCCAGCAGCTCTTATCCCCGCACAGATACGCAGTATTTT
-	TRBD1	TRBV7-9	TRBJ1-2	CASSSGQGAKSYGYTF	TGTGCCAGCAGCTCAGGACAGGGGGCGAAATCCTATGGCTACACCTTC
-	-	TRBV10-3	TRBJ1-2	CAIRVSLTGEYGYTF	TGTGCCATCAGAGTTTCTTTAACCGGAGAGTATGGCTACACCTTC
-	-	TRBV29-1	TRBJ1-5	CSVVIRGSNQPQHF	TGCAGCGTTGTAATCAGGGGTAGCAATCAGCCCCAGCATTTT
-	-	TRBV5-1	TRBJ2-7	CASSFGQLYEQYF	TGCGCCAGCAGCTTCGGACAACTCTACGAGCAGTACTTC
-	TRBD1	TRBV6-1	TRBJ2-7	CASSAGTGRLYEQYF	TGTGCCAGCAGTGCGGGGACAGGAAGACTCTACGAGCAGTACTTC
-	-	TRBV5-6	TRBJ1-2	CASSPGQHYGYTF	TGTGCCAGCAGCCCCGGACAGCACTATGGCTACACCTTC
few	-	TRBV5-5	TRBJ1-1	CASSLDRDTEAFF	TGTGCCAGCAGCTTGGACAGGGACACTGAAGCTTTCTTT
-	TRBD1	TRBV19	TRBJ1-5	CASETGGNQPQHF	TGTGCCAGCGAGACAGGGGGCAATCAGCCCCAGCATTTT
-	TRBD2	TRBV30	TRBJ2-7	CAWRRPSGTYEQYF	TGTGCCTGGAGACGTCCTAGCGGGACCTACGAGCAGTACTTC
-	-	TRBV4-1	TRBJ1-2	CASSQAGRLYGYTF	TGCGCCAGCAGCCAAGCAGGCCGCCTCTATGGCTACACCTTC
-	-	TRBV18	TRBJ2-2	CASSPRGTTTGELFF	TGTGCCAGCTCACCACGGGGGACAACCACCGGGGAGCTGTTTTTT
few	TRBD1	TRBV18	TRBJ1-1	CASSRVGTGGSANTEAFF	TGTGCCAGCTCACGGGTTGGGACAGGGGGCTCCGCGAACACTGAAGCTTTCTTT
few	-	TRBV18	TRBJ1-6	CASSVGVRDNSPLHF	TGTGCCAGCTCGGTAGGGGTTAGGGATAATTCACCCCTCCACTTT
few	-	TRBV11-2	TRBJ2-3	CASSLWRAEVGDTQYF	TGTGCCAGCAGCTTATGGCGAGCGGAAGTAGGAGATACGCAGTATTTT
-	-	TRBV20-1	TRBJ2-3	CSASRGYTQYF	TGCAGTGCTAGTCGCGGTTATACGCAGTATTTT
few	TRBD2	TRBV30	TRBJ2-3	CAWSAHWGGGVTDTQYF	TGTGCCTGGAGTGCTCATTGGGGCGGGGGGGTCACAGATACGCAGTATTTT
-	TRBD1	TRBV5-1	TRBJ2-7	CASSGQGIVSYEQYF	TGCGCCAGCAGCGGACAGGGTATTGTCTCCTACGAGCAGTACTTC
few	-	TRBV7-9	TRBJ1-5	CASSPGNLQPQHF	TGTGCCAGCAGCCCAGGGAACCTTCAGCCCCAGCATTTT
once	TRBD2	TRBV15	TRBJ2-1	CATSRDSGSFHEQFF	TGTGCCACCAGCAGAGATAGCGGGAGTTTCCATGAGCAGTTCTTC
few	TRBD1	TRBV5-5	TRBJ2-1	CASSTQGVGWNEQFF	TGTGCCAGCAGTACCCAGGGGGTAGGTTGGAATGAGCAGTTCTTC
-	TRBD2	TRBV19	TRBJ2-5	CASSSGRGQETQYF	TGTGCCAGCAGCAGTGGGAGGGGCCAAGAGACCCAGTACTTC
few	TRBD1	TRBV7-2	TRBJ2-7	CASSTGTGYEQYF	TGTGCCAGCAGCACTGGGACAGGCTACGAGCAGTACTTC
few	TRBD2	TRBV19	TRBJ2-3	CASSARLAGGTDTQYF	TGTGCCAGTAGTGCAAGACTAGCCGGGGGCACAGATACGCAGTATTTT